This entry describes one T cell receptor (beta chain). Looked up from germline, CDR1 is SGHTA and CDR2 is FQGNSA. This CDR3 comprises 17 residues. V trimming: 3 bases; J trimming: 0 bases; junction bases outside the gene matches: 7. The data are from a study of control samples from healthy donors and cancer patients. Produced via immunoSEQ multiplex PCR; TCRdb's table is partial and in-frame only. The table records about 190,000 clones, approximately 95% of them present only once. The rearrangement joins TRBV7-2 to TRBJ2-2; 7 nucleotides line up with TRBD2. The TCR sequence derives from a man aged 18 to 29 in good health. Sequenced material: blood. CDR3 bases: TGTGCCAGCAGCTTTTTCTTAGCGGGCGCGAACACCGGGGAGCTGTTTTTT. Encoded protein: CASSFFLAGANTGELFF.